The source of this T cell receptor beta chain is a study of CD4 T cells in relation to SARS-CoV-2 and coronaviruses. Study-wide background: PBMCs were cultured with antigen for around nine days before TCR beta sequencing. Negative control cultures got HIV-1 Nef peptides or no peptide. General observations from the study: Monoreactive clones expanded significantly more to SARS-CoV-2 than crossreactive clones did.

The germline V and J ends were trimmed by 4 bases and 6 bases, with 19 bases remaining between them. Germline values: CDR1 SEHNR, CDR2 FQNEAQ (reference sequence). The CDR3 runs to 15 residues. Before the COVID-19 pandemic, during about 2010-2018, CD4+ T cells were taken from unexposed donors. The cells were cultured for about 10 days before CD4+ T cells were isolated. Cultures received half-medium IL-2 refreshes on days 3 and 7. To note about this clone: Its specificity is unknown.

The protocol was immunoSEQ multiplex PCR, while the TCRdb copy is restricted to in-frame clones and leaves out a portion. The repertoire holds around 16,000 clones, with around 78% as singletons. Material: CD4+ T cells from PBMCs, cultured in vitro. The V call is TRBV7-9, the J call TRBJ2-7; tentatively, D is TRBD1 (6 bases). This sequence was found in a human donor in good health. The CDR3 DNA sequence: TGTGCCAGCAGCTCCGCAGGGGCCACCATAATCGAGCAGTACTTC. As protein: CASSSAGATIIEQYF.